These 8 T cell receptor beta chains came from one sample sequenced in a study of T cell changes during pregnancy in multiple sclerosis. Assay used: immunoSEQ multiplex PCR; TCRdb lists only in-frame clones, some missing. The sample includes some 70,000 clones, less than 90% of them seen just once. The sequencing here drew on peripheral blood, taken before pregnancy. These receptors originate from a female donor with multiple sclerosis, enrolled in a pregnancy study.

The rearrangement links TRBV25-1 to TRBJ2-1; 12 nucleotides agree with TRBD2. Germline CDR1 and CDR2: MGHDK and SYGVNS. The CDR3 has 15 amino acids. V shed 4 bases, J shed 7 bases, and the junction held 5 bases outside the gene matches. Written as DNA, the CDR3 is TGTGCCAGCAGTGCCGGGACTAGCGGGTCTAATGAGCAGTTCTTC. It specifies CASSAGTSGSNEQFF.

CDR3 in amino acids: CASSQAITQGGNEKLFF. The CDR3 DNA reads TGCGCCAGCAGCCAAGCAATTACACAGGGAGGGAATGAAAAACTGTTTTTT. The genes are TRBV4-1 and TRBJ1-4; a possible D gene is TRBD1 (6 bases). V was pared by 1 base and J by 5 bases, with 17 bases between. The CDR3 has 17 amino acids. CDR1 and CDR2 (germline): MGHRA, YSYEKL.

The chain uses TRBV6-4 and TRBJ1-3, with a tentative D call TRBD1 (5 bases). The V and J ends lost 5 bases and 4 bases respectively, with 12 bases between them. This CDR3 contains 14 residues. In germline, CDR1 is MRHNA, CDR2 SNTAGT. Here the CDR3 reads CASSPSQGGNTIYF. In DNA form, the CDR3 reads TGTGCCAGCAGTCCGTCCCAGGGCGGAAACACCATATATTTT.

The chain joins TRBV6-5 to TRBJ2-7; the match to TRBD2 covers 7 bases. CDR3 length: 14 residues. Trimming cost V 10 bases and J 0 bases; bases outside gene matches: 9. Germline-derived CDR1 and CDR2 are MNHEY and SVGAGI. The CDR3 DNA reads as TGTGCCACCTGGGACTATTCCTCCTCCTACGAGCAGTACTTC. It is translated as CATWDYSSSYEQYF.

The chain is built from TRBV9 and TRBJ2-5; 11 positions agree with TRBD2. V was pared by 2 bases and J by 2 bases, with 2 bases of the junction left unmatched. Germline V gene data show CDR1 as SGDLS and CDR2 as YYNGEE. The CDR3 has 15 residues. This chain's CDR3 is CASSVIAGGQETQYF. The CDR3 DNA reads as TGTGCCAGCAGCGTCATAGCGGGGGGGCAAGAGACCCAGTACTTC.

The gene calls are TRBV9 and TRBJ2-3; D possibly corresponds to TRBD2 (6 bases). There are 15 residues in the CDR3. CDR1 is SGDLS, CDR2 YYNGEE, per germline. The V gene lost 0 bases and the J gene lost 2 bases, with 10 bases spanning the gap. The CDR3 DNA sequence: TGTGCCAGCAGCGTAGCCGGGGGAACCACAGATACGCAGTATTTT. Protein: CASSVAGGTTDTQYF.

This clone occurred a few times. V and J are TRBV14 and TRBJ1-6; a possible D gene is TRBD1 (5 bases). The germline CDR1 and CDR2 sequences are SGHDN and FVKESK. The V and J ends lost 7 bases and 14 bases respectively, with 15 bases between them. This CDR3 contains 12 residues. CDR3 in amino acids: CASTHGQGTLHF. The DNA of the CDR3 is TGTGCCAGCACCCATGGCCAGGGAACCCTCCACTTT.

The chain has TRBV6-5 and TRBJ1-5; D possibly corresponds to TRBD1 (5 bases). The CDR3 is 15 amino acids. V was shortened by 2 bases and J by 3 bases, with 11 bases between the two germline ends. Germline-derived CDR1 and CDR2 are MNHEY and SVGAGI. CDR3 sequence: CASSYLRVLNQPQHF. CDR3 in DNA: TGTGCCAGCAGTTACCTCAGGGTGCTCAATCAGCCCCAGCATTTT.